This TCR beta chain stems from a study of regulatory T cells in long-lasting Graves disease listed by TCRdb under 2021. Some background on the complete study: In the newly diagnosed Graves' disease group, patients had been taking antithyroid drugs for less than 3 months. Persistent Graves' disease patients were compared with newly diagnosed Graves' disease patients by peripheral blood TCR sequencing and RNA sequencing. The study was conducted in China and was registered as a clinical trial. A total of 35 or so samples were covered by TCR sequencing, comprising some 13 persistent and approximately 20 newly diagnosed Graves' disease patients.

Per the publication, the time point label means: newly diagnosed GD, antithyroid drugs for less than 3 months. For both TCR sequencing and RNA sequencing, RNA was extracted from PBMCs using TRIzol. The diagnosis of Graves' disease followed American Thyroid Association guidelines. Recruitment of patients was carried out at an endocrinology department in Xi'an, China. From each patient, about 9.7 milliliters of peripheral blood was collected into an EDTA anticoagulant tube. Ficoll Paque Plus density gradient separation was used to isolate PBMCs, and no further T cell sorting was done. An Agilent 2100 Bioanalyzer and agarose gel were used to check RNA quality, and a NanoDrop 2000 was used to measure RNA concentration. Library generation was performed with multiplex PCR. Sequenced on an Illumina HiSeq 4000. To build TCR beta libraries, CDR3 regions were amplified by Arm-PCR using iRepertoire HTBI primers. PCR products were gel purified before sequencing. As for the original processing: Gene usage analysis of CDR3 amino acid clonotypes relied on the 55 to 80 TRBV and around 14 TRBJ segments identified across samples. COPE and FqMerger were used to merge filtered high-quality paired reads into contigs. BLAST was used to align contigs to IMGT TRBV, TRBD and TRBJ reference genes, with CDR3 defined following IMGT. Highly expanded clones were defined as clonotypes with a frequency above 0.1%. Shannon entropy served as the measure of repertoire diversity, while the Gini coefficient captured V-J evenness. A clonotype found in more than one individual was treated as public. Through fastp at Q25 and MiXCR, TCRdb rebuilt clones from the public reads, retaining in-frame beta chains. For every CDR3 protein sequence, its rows merge into one entry that carries the most common genes and DNA. The V and J calls come from TCRdb's annotation, not from the publication. The sample contains 300,000 to 450,000 distinct CDR3 sequences, less than 20% of them found a single time. The top ten clones comprise 20% to 25% of the sample.

Trimming removed 6 bases from V and 0 bases from J, leaving 6 bases between the germline ends. The CDR3 sequence holds 14 residues, the cysteine and phenylalanine included. Only the CDR3 DNA stays, 42 bases, in frame from base 1. Turning to this clonotype: Its antigen specificity is not known. There are no base qualities to consult, and no much larger clone falls within one base.

The full study reports these points: Peripheral blood alone was examined, since thyroid tissue, which constituted the primary lesion, could not be accessed. Persistent disease showed preferential use of TRBV28, TRBJ1-2 and TRBJ2-5, whereas newly diagnosed disease favored TRBV20-1 and TRBJ2-1. Sequencing and analysis were limited to the TCR beta chain. As a limitation, the authors acknowledged that the small sample size may reduce accuracy. Persistent Graves' disease patients showed lower TCR Shannon entropy and fewer highly expanded clones than newly diagnosed patients, suggesting clonal expansion. Persistent patients shared more public clonotypes among themselves (over 2,500) than newly diagnosed patients did (approximately 970).

The TCR originated in a female donor with Graves disease. The sequencing here drew on peripheral blood mononuclear cells (PBMCs), taken at new diagnosis, from a patient treated with antithyroid drugs. Recombination linked TRBV12-3 or TRBV12-4 to TRBJ2-6; no D segment can be confidently identified. The DNA is as follows: TGTGCCAGCAGACCTGCCTCTGGGGCCAACGTCCTGACTTTC. This gives the protein CASRPASGANVLTF.